A selection of T cell receptor beta chains follows, all from one sample in a study of control samples from healthy donors and cancer patients. Measured with immunoSEQ multiplex PCR; TCRdb has only the in-frame clones, and not every one. Here the sample spans 170,000 or so clones, almost 90% being singletons. Material: blood. These receptors originate from a woman between 50 and 59 years old in good health. The CDR3 runs from the conserved cysteine through the conserved F or W. Fields, in order: clone size, D gene, V gene, J gene, CDR3 protein, CDR3 DNA. A D gene is named only where the DNA matches it firmly. Only part of the rows carry a size: once, few, many, or a class if the clone is expanded.

size: NA
D: TRBD2
V: TRBV7-8
J: TRBJ2-7
CDR3: CASSIGRPGLASRSSYEQYF
DNA: TGTGCCAGCAGCATAGGAAGACCGGGACTAGCGTCCCGATCGTCTTACGAGCAGTACTTC

size: NA
D: TRBD1
V: TRBV29-1
J: TRBJ2-7
CDR3: CSVELGTGVYEQYF
DNA: TGCAGCGTTGAATTAGGGACAGGGGTCTACGAGCAGTACTTC

size: NA
D: TRBD2
V: TRBV7-2
J: TRBJ2-3
CDR3: CASSPSGGRRDTQYF
DNA: TGTGCCAGCAGCCCGAGCGGGGGCCGGAGGGATACGCAGTATTTT

size: NA
D: NA
V: TRBV7-2
J: TRBJ1-2
CDR3: CASSLGGSAEVYTF
DNA: TGTGCCAGCAGCTTAGGGGGCTCGGCGGAAGTCTACACCTTC

size: NA
D: TRBD2
V: TRBV5-4
J: TRBJ2-1
CDR3: CASSLAGGGRSYNEQFF
DNA: TGTGCCAGCAGCTTGGCTGGCGGGGGGCGCTCCTACAATGAGCAGTTCTTC

size: NA
D: NA
V: TRBV27
J: TRBJ2-1
CDR3: CASSFQPGLTNEQFF
DNA: TGTGCCAGCAGTTTCCAACCAGGACTAACCAATGAGCAGTTCTTC

size: NA
D: NA
V: TRBV5-1
J: TRBJ2-6
CDR3: CASSTTTGANVLTF
DNA: TGCGCCAGCAGCACGACTACTGGGGCCAACGTCCTGACTTTC

size: NA
D: TRBD2
V: TRBV7-2
J: TRBJ2-1
CDR3: CASSWGLGTSGANEQFF
DNA: TGTGCCAGCAGCTGGGGCTTGGGGACTAGCGGGGCCAATGAGCAGTTCTTC

size: NA
D: NA
V: TRBV28
J: TRBJ1-3
CDR3: CASSLEFRDRDTIYF
DNA: TGTGCCAGCAGTTTAGAGTTTAGGGATCGAGACACCATATATTTT

size: NA
D: TRBD1
V: TRBV27
J: TRBJ2-3
CDR3: CASSLAGTGFTDTQYF
DNA: TGTGCCAGCAGTTTGGCCGGGACAGGGTTCACAGATACGCAGTATTTT

size: NA
D: NA
V: TRBV19
J: TRBJ1-4
CDR3: CASSLDRRSNEKLFF
DNA: TGTGCCAGTAGTCTCGACCGTAGGAGTAATGAAAAACTGTTTTTT

size: NA
D: NA
V: TRBV19
J: TRBJ1-3
CDR3: CASSIRTLSGNTIYF
DNA: TGTGCCAGTAGTATAAGAACGCTCTCTGGAAACACCATATATTTT

size: few
D: NA
V: TRBV5-6
J: TRBJ2-7
CDR3: CASSLLGDSYEQYF
DNA: TGTGCCAGCAGCTTACTCGGGGACTCCTACGAGCAGTACTTC

size: NA
D: NA
V: TRBV2
J: TRBJ1-1
CDR3: CASRSRVTVNTEAFF
DNA: TGTGCCAGCAGAAGTCGAGTAACGGTGAACACTGAAGCTTTCTTT

size: NA
D: NA
V: TRBV5-4
J: TRBJ2-5
CDR3: CASSPKSPQETQYF
DNA: TGTGCCAGCAGCCCTAAAAGCCCCCAAGAGACCCAGTACTTC